These 26 T cell receptor beta chains were all obtained from the same sample, sequenced in a study of blood T cell repertoires in COVID-19. Generated by immunoSEQ multiplex PCR, the TCRdb table keeps only in-frame clones and is missing some. The sample carries tens of thousands of clones, roughly 80% recorded once. Sample: peripheral blood. These receptors were taken from a woman of 80 years or more with active or convalescent COVID-19.

The genes are TRBV12-3 or TRBV12-4 and TRBJ1-2, with D uncertain. V was shortened by 7 bases and J by 3 bases, with 12 bases between the two germline ends. There are 13 residues in the CDR3. The CDR3 bases are TGTGCCAGCACCCGCGCAGGCGACTATGGCTACACCTTC. This translates into CASTRAGDYGYTF.

In its sample, this clone was seen a few times. Distinct nucleotide sequences in the sample also encode this CDR3. The chain couples TRBV3-1 (or the pseudogene TRBV3-2) to TRBJ2-1; the match to TRBD2 covers 14 bases. Per germline, CDR1 LGHDT and CDR2 YNNKEL (reference sequence). The CDR3 is made up of 15 amino acids. V trimming: 5 bases; J trimming: 10 bases; junction bases outside the gene matches: 7. CDR3 DNA: TGTGCCAGCAGCAGGGGACTAGCGGGAGCAGGAGAGCAGTTCTTC. Amino acids: CASSRGLAGAGEQFF.

The CDR3 DNA reads TGTGCCAGCAGCCAAGGGGGACTAGCGGGAGAGTTCAATGAGCAGTTCTTC. This gives the protein CASSQGGLAGEFNEQFF. This rearrangement joins TRBV4-2 to TRBJ2-1, with 14 bases fitting TRBD2. This CDR3 comprises 17 residues. Trimming removed 1 base from V and 6 bases from J; junction bases left unmatched: 5. The V gene's germline CDR1 is LGHNA and CDR2 YNFKEQ.

This clone was seen only a few times. This chain uses TRBV4-2 with TRBJ1-2; 9 positions agree with TRBD1. CDR3 length: 15 residues. The junction had 5 bases not matched to a gene; V was cut back by 6 bases and J by 0 bases. Germline V gives CDR1 LGHNA, CDR2 YNFKEQ. The CDR3: CASSPGQGSNYGYTF. The CDR3 coding sequence is TGTGCCAGCAGTCCAGGACAGGGGTCTAACTATGGCTACACCTTC.

CDR3 region: CASSTATGINEQYF. The CDR3 DNA reads TGTGCCAGCTCAACCGCGACAGGGATCAACGAGCAGTACTTC. The V gene is TRBV18, the J gene TRBJ2-7; 7 bases are shared with TRBD1. CDR1 KGHSH and CDR2 LQKENI come from the germline V gene. The CDR3 spans 14 residues. The J segment lost 5 bases and the V segment lost 5 bases, leaving 9 bases of the junction unmatched.

The rearrangement uses TRBV11-3 and TRBJ1-1; D is unresolved. With 6 bases removed from V and 1 base from J, the gap between germline ends came to 9 bases. The CDR3 runs 13 residues. Germline V CDR1 and CDR2: SGHNT, YENEEA. The CDR3 region has the DNA TGTGCCAGCAGTAGAGAGTCGAACACTGAAGCTTTCTTT. Protein: CASSRESNTEAFF.

J is TRBJ2-7 and V is TRBV6-2 or TRBV6-3; 9 positions agree with TRBD1. Germline trimming cut 6 bases from V and 2 bases from J; bases unmatched to any gene: 2. The germline V gene has CDR1 MNHEY and CDR2 SVGEGT. This CDR3 contains 13 residues. CDR3 sequence: CASSGTGTYEQYF. Written as DNA, the CDR3 is TGTGCCAGCAGCGGGACAGGGACCTACGAGCAGTACTTC.

The J gene is TRBJ1-6, the V gene TRBV2; no clear D gene. Germline CDR1 is SNHLY and CDR2 is FYNNEI. This CDR3 has 13 amino acids. V was clipped by 2 bases and J by 7 bases, with 6 bases between them. The CDR3 region has the DNA TGTGCCAGCAGTGAAAGCAGGAATTCACCCCTCCACTTT. This translates into CASSESRNSPLHF.

The rearrangement uses TRBV10-3 and TRBJ2-1; perhaps TRBD2 as D (5 bases). V was cut by 0 bases and J by 2 bases, with 8 bases left in between. In germline, CDR1 is ENHRY, CDR2 SYGVKD. CDR3 length: 15 amino acids. In DNA, the CDR3 is TGTGCCATCAGTGAGTCAGGGAGTCCCTACAATGAGCAGTTCTTC. Its translation: CAISESGSPYNEQFF.

The count of this clone is one. The V gene is TRBV24-1, the J gene TRBJ2-6; D is uncertain. V was pared by 2 bases and J by 4 bases, with 20 bases between. CDR1 is KGHDR, CDR2 SFDVKD, per germline. This CDR3 has 19 residues. In DNA form, the CDR3 reads TGTGCCACCAGTGATTCCTCACCAAACCTTAACTCCGGGGCCAACGTCCTGACTTTC. Amino acid sequence: CATSDSSPNLNSGANVLTF.

The V call is TRBV19, the J call TRBJ2-7, with a possible D match to TRBD2 (6 bases). V was shortened by 5 bases and J by 3 bases, with 11 bases between the two germline ends. This CDR3 has 13 amino acids. From germline, CDR1 is LNHDA and CDR2 SQIVND (reference sequence). The CDR3 spells CASSAGGGYEQYF. CDR3 in DNA: TGTGCCAGTAGTGCCGGGGGAGGCTACGAGCAGTACTTC. The complete variable domain, with remaining parts taken from reference TRBV19 and TRBJ2-7, reads DGGITQSPKYLFRKEGQNVTLSCEQNLNHDAMYWYRQDPGQGLRLIYYSQIVNDFQKGDIAEGYSVSREKKESFPLTVTSAQKNPTAFYLCASSAGGGYEQYFGPGTRLTVT.

The rearrangement uses TRBV5-6 and TRBJ1-1; the D gene is possibly TRBD1 (5 bases). With 3 bases removed from V and 4 bases from J, the gap between germline ends came to 7 bases. The CDR3 extends over 12 amino acids. Germline CDR1 is SGHDT and CDR2 is YYEEEE. DNA of the CDR3: TGTGCCAGCAGCTGGGGCACCACTGAAGCTTTCTTT. Its translation: CASSWGTTEAFF. Full variable domain (rest looked up from reference TRBV5-6 and TRBJ1-1): DAGVTQSPTHLIKTRGQQVTLRCSPKSGHDTVSWYQQALGQGPQFIFQYYEEEERQRGNFPDRFSGHQFPNYSSELNVNALLLGDSALYLCASSWGTTEAFFGQGTRLTVV.

The rearrangement joins TRBV19 to TRBJ2-3, with 15 bases that match TRBD2. J lost 4 bases, V lost 4 bases, and 9 bases had no gene match. Germline assignment: CDR1 LNHDA and CDR2 SQIVND (reference sequence). This CDR3 region has 18 residues. The CDR3 spells CASSTGTSGGILADTQYF. The CDR3 nucleotides read TGTGCCAGTAGTACAGGGACTAGCGGGGGGATATTAGCAGATACGCAGTATTTT.

The J gene is TRBJ2-2, the V gene TRBV2; tentative D call: TRBD1 (6 bases). Germline lookup yields CDR1 SNHLY and CDR2 FYNNEI. Trimming took 3 bases from V and 4 from J, leaving 9 bases between them. The CDR3 loop spans 14 amino acids. The CDR3 loop reads CASSDRGSTGELFF. The CDR3 DNA reads as TGTGCCAGCAGTGACAGGGGAAGCACCGGGGAGCTGTTTTTT.

The table lists this clone with a few counts. This sequence joins TRBV25-1 and TRBJ2-1; D is ambiguous. This CDR3 region has 13 residues. V shed 0 bases and J shed 2 bases, with 2 bases lying between them. Germline V CDR1 and CDR2: MGHDK, SYGVNS. The CDR3 DNA reads as TGTGCCAGCAGTGAATATACCTACAATGAGCAGTTCTTC. Amino acid sequence: CASSEYTYNEQFF. Full variable domain (missing parts from reference TRBV25-1 and TRBJ2-1): EADIYQTPRYLVIGTGKKITLECSQTMGHDKMYWYQQDPGMELHLIHYSYGVNSTEKGDLSSESTVSRIRTEHFPLTLESARPSHTSQYLCASSEYTYNEQFFGPGTRLTVL.

A few counts support this clone. The DNA for the CDR3 is TGTGCCAGTAGTATCCAGGGGGCCCCGGGCGGCTACACCTTC. Translated, it gives CASSIQGAPGGYTF. The chain couples TRBV19 to TRBJ1-2; 8 positions match TRBD1. The CDR3 covers 14 residues. Germline CDR1 reads LNHDA; CDR2 reads SQIVND (reference sequence). V shed 3 bases and J 8 bases; nucleotides not matched to a gene: 8.

The V gene is TRBV19, the J gene TRBJ2-3; 9 bases are a match to TRBD2. This CDR3 has 15 residues. CDR1 LNHDA and CDR2 SQIVND come from the germline V gene (reference sequence). Trimming cost V 5 bases and J 10 bases; bases outside gene matches: 13. The CDR3 here is CASSPLAGLEGAQYF. The CDR3 nucleotides read TGTGCCAGTAGTCCCCTAGCGGGGCTGGAGGGGGCGCAGTATTTT.

The chain is built from TRBV20-1 and TRBJ2-3; the D gene is possibly TRBD2 (5 bases). Germline loops: CDR1 DFQATT, CDR2 SNEGSKA (reference sequence). V shed 3 bases and J shed 9 bases, with 13 bases lying between them. The CDR3 runs 12 residues. The CDR3 region has the DNA TGCAGTGCTAGTATAACTAGTCCAACGCAGTATTTT. Residues: CSASITSPTQYF.

The chain employs TRBV7-2 and TRBJ1-4; a possible D gene is TRBD1 (6 bases). Trimming took off 5 bases at V and 6 bases at J, with 16 bases between the two ends. The V gene's germline CDR1 is SGHTA and CDR2 FQGNSA. CDR3 length: 15 amino acids. DNA for the CDR3: TGTGCCAGCAGCGCAAGGGCAGGGGTGGATGAAAAACTGTTTTTT. Translating it yields CASSARAGVDEKLFF.

This clone was counted between two and nine times. CDR3 sequence reads: CASRRDRVSGANVLTF. The CDR3 DNA reads TGTGCCAGTCGCCGGGACAGGGTCTCTGGGGCCAACGTCCTGACTTTC. This chain links TRBV19 with TRBJ2-6; 9 nucleotides match TRBD1. The length of the CDR3 is 16 residues. The junction had 5 bases not matched to a gene; V was cut back by 8 bases and J by 0 bases. CDR1 is LNHDA, CDR2 SQIVND, per germline (reference sequence).

V and J are TRBV5-4 and TRBJ1-2, with 7 bases fitting TRBD1. The junction had 5 bases not matched to a gene; V was cut back by 0 bases and J by 3 bases. CDR3 size: 15 residues. Germline assignment: CDR1 SGHNT and CDR2 YYREEE (reference sequence). CDR3 bases: TGTGCCAGCAGCTTGGGAGGGGGCTCCCACTATGGCTACACCTTC. Translating gives CASSLGGGSHYGYTF. Variable domain in full (rest from reference TRBV5-4 and TRBJ1-2): ETGVTQSPTHLIKTRGQQVTLRCSSQSGHNTVSWYQQALGQGPQFIFQYYREEENGRGNFPPRFSGLQFPNYSSELNVNALELDDSALYLCASSLGGGSHYGYTFGSGTRLTVV.

This clone was counted between two and nine times. The V gene is TRBV20-1, the J gene TRBJ2-7; 13 bases fit TRBD2. The V gene's germline CDR1 is DFQATT and CDR2 SNEGSKA (reference sequence). CDR3 length: 16 residues. After removal of 3 bases from V and 5 bases from J, the junction contained 10 bases not matched to a gene. The CDR3 DNA follows: TGCAGTGCTAGTGGCCGCGGACTAGCGGGAGTCAACGAGCAGTACTTC. Protein product: CSASGRGLAGVNEQYF.

The rearrangement joins TRBV4-3 to TRBJ2-2, with 8 positions matching TRBD2. Germline V gene data show CDR1 as LGHNA and CDR2 as YSLEER. V lost 4 bases to trimming and J lost 6 bases; unmatched junction nucleotides: 4. The CDR3 is made up of 14 amino acids. The CDR3 sequence is CASSPGRASGELFF. DNA for the CDR3: TGCGCCAGCAGCCCCGGGAGGGCCTCCGGGGAGCTGTTTTTT.

The V and J genes are TRBV3-1 (or the pseudogene TRBV3-2) and TRBJ2-1; 13 bases fit TRBD2. Trimming removed 4 bases from V and 12 bases from J; junction bases left unmatched: 6. CDR1 and CDR2 from the germline V gene are LGHDT and YNNKEL (reference sequence). CDR3 length equals 14 residues. The CDR3 coding sequence is TGTGCCAGCAGCCTGGGACTAGCGGGAATGATGCAGTTCTTC. This codes for CASSLGLAGMMQFF.

The V and J genes are TRBV3-1 (or the pseudogene TRBV3-2) and TRBJ2-7, with 7 bases that match TRBD1. The CDR3 consists of 13 residues. V shed 4 bases, J shed 6 bases, and the junction held 6 bases outside the gene matches. Germline loops: CDR1 LGHDT, CDR2 YNNKEL (reference sequence). CDR3 amino acids: CASSPRGTAEQYF. The CDR3 DNA follows: TGTGCCAGCAGCCCGCGAGGGACAGCCGAGCAGTACTTC.

This clone occurred a few times. The genes are TRBV6-5 and TRBJ2-7, with TRBD1 matching 7 bases. V lost 5 bases to trimming and J lost 0 bases; unmatched junction nucleotides: 4. The CDR3 has 14 amino acids. Germline CDR1 and CDR2: MNHEY and SVGAGI. The CDR3 here is CASSPGQLSYEQYF. The CDR3 DNA reads as TGTGCCAGCAGTCCGGGACAGCTCTCCTACGAGCAGTACTTC.